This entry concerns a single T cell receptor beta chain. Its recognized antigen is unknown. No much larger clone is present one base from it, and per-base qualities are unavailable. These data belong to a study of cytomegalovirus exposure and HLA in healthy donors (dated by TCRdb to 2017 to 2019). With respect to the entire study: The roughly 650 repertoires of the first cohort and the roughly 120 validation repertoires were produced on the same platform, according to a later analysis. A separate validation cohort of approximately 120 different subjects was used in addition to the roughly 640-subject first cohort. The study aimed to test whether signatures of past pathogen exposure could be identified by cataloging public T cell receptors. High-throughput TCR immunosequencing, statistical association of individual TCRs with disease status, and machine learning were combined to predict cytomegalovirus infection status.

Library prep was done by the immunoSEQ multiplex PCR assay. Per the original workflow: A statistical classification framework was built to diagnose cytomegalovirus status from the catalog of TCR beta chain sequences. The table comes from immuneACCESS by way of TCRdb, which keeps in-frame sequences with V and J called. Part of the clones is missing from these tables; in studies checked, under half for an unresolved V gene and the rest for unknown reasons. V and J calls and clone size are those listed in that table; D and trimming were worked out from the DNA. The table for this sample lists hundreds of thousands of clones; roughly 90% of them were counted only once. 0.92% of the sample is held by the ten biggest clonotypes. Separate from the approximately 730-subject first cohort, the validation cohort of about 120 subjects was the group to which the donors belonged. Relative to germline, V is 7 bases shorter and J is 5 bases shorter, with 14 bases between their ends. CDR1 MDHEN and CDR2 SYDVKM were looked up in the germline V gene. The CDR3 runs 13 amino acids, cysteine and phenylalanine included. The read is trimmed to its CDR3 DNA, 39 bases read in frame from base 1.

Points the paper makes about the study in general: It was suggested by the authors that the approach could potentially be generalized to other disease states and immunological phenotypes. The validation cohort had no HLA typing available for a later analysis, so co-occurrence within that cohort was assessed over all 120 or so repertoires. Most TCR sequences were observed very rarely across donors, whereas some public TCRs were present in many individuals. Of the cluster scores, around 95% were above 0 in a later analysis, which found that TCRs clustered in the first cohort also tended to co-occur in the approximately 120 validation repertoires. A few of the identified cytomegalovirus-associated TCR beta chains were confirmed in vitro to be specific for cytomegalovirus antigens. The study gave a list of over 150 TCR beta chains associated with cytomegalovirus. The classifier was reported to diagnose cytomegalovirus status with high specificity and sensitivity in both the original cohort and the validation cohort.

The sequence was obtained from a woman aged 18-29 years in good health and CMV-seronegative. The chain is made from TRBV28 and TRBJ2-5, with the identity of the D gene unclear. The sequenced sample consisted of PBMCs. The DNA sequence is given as TGTGCCAGCATCGGAGCCACGTGGGAGACCCAGTACTTC. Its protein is CASIGATWETQYF.